Detailed here is one T cell receptor beta chain. The CDR3 length is 17 residues. Deletions cut 0 bases from V and 0 bases from J, with 10 bases between. This record belongs to a study of blood T cell repertoires in COVID-19. Study overall: The samples span acute and convalescent COVID-19 from the United States, Italy and Spain.

Only in-frame clones appear in the TCRdb table, and some are missing; sequencing was by immunoSEQ multiplex PCR. The repertoire holds tens of thousands of clones, with roughly four fifths as singletons. This receptor was obtained from a man in his forties or fifties with active or convalescent COVID-19. V gene TRBV5-3 combines with J gene TRBJ1-6; perhaps TRBD1 as D (5 bases). TRBV5-3 is identified as an open reading frame with a role that is uncertain. The sequencing input was peripheral blood. CDR3 residues: CARSLGQGCSYNSPLHF. The CDR3 nucleotides read TGTGCCAGAAGCTTGGGGCAGGGCTGCTCCTATAATTCACCCCTCCACTTT.